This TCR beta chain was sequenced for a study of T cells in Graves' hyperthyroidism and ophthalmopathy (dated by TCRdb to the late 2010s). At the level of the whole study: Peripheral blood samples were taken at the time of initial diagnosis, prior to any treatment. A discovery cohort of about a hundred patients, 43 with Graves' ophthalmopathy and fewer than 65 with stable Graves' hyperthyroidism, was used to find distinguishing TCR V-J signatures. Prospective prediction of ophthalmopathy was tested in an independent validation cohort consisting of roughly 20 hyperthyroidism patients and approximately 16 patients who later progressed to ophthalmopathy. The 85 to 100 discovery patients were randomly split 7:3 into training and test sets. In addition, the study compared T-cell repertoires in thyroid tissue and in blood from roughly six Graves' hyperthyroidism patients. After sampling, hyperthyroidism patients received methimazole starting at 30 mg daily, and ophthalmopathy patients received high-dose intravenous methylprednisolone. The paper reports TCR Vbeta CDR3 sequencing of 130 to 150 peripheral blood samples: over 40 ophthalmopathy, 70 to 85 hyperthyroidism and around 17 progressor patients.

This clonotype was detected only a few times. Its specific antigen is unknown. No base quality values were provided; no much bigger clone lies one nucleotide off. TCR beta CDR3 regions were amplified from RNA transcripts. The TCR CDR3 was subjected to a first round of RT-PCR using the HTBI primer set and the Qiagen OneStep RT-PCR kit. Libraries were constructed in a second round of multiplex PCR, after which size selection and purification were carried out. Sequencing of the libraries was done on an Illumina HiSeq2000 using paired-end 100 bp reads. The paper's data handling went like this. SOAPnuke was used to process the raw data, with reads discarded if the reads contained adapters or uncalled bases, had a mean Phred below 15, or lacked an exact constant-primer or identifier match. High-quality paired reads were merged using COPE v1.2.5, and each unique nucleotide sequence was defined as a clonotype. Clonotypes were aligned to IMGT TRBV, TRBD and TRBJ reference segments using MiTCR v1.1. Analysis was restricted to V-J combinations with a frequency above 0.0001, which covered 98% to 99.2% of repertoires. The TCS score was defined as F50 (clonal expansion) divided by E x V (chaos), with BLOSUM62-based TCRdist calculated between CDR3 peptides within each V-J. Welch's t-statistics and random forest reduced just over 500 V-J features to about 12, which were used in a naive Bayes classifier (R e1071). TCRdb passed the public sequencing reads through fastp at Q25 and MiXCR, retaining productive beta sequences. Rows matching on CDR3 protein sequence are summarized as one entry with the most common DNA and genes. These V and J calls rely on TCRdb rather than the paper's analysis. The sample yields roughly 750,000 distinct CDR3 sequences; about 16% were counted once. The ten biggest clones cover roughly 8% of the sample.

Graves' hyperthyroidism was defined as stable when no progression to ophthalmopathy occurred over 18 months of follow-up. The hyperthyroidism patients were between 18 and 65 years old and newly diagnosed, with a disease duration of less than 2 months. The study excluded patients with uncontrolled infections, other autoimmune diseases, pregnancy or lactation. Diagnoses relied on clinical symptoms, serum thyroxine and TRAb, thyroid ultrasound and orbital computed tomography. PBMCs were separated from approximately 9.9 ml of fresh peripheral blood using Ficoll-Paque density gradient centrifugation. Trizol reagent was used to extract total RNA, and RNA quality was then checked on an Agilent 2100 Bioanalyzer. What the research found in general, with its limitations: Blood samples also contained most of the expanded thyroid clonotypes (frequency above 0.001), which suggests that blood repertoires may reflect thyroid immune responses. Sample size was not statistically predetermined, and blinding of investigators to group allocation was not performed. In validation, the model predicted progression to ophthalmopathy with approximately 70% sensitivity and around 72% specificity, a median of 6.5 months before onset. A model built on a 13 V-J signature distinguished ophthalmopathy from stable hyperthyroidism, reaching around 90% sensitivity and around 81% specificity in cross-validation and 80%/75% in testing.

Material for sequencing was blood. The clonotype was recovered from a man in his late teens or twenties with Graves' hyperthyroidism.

The bases read TGTGCCAGCAGCCCAGCCGGGAGTTCCTATGGCTACACCTTC. This codes for CASSPAGSSYGYTF. The chain links TRBV28 with TRBJ1-2; confidence is insufficient to name the D gene. The CDR3 goes from the cysteine to the phenylalanine over 14 residues. Only the CDR3 portion is preserved as DNA: 42 bases, with reading frame beginning at the first base. As encoded in the germline V gene, CDR1 is MDHEN while CDR2 is SYDVKM. The V and J ends are trimmed by 6 bases and 4 bases, leaving 15 bases between them.